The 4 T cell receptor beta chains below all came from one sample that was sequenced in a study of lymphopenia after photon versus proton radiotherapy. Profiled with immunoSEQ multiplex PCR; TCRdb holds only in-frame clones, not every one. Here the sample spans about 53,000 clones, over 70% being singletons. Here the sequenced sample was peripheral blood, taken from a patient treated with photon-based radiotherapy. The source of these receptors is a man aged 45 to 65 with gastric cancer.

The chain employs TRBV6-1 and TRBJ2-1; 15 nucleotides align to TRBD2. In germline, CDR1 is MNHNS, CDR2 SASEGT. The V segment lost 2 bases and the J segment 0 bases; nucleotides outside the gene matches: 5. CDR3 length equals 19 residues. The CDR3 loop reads CASSELGTSGRYSYNEQFF. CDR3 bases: TGTGCCAGCAGTGAATTGGGGACTAGCGGGAGGTACTCCTACAATGAGCAGTTCTTC.

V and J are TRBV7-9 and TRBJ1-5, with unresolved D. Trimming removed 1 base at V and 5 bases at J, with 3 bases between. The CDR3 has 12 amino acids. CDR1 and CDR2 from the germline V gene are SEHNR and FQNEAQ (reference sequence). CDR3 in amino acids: CASSLDHQPQHF. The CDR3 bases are TGTGCCAGCAGCTTAGATCATCAGCCCCAGCATTTT.

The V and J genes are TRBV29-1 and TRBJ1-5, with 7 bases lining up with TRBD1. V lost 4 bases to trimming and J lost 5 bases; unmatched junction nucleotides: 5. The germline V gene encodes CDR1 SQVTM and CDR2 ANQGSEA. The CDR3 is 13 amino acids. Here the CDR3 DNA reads TGCAGCGTTGCTGACAGGGCGGATCAGCCCCAGCATTTT. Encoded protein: CSVADRADQPQHF.

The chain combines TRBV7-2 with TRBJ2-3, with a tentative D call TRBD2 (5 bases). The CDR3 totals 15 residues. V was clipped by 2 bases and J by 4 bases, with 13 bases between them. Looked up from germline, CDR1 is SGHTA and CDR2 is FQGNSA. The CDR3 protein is CASSLTGNGADTQYF. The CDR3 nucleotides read TGTGCCAGCAGCTTAACGGGAAATGGGGCAGATACGCAGTATTTT.